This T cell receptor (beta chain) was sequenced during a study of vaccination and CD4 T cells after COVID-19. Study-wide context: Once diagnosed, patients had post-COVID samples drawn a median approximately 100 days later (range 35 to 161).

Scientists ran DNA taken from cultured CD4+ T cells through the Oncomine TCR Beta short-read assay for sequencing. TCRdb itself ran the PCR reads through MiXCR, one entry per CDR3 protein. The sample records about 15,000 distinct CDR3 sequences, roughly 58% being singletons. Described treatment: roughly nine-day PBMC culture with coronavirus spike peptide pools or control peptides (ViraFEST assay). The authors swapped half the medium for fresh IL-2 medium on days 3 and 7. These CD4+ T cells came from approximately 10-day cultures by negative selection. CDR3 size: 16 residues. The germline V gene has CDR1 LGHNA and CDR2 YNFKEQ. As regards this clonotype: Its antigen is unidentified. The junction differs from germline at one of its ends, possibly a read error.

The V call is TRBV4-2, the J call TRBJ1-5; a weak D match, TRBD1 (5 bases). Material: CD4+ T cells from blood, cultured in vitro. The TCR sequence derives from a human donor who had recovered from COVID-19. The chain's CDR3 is CASSQGRGGIDHPQHF. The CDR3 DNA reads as TGTGCCAGCAGCCAAGGCCGCGGGGGGATTGATCATCCCCAGCATTTT.